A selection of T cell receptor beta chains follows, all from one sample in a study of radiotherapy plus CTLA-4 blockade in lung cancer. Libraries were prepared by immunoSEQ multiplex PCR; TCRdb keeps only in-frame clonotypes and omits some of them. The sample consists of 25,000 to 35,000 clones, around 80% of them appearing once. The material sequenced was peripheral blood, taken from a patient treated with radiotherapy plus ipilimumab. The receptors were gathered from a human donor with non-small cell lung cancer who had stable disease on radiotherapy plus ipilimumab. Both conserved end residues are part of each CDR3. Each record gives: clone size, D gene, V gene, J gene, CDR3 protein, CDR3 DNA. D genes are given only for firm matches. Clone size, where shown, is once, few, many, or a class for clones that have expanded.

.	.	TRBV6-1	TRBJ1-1	CASTGRQPNTEAFF	TGTGCCAGCACTGGGAGACAGCCGAACACTGAAGCTTTCTTT
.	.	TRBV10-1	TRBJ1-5	CASSAYSNQPQHF	TGCGCCAGCAGTGCATATAGCAATCAGCCCCAGCATTTT
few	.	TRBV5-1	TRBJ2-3	CASSLADVADTQYF	TGCGCCAGCAGCTTGGCGGACGTCGCAGATACGCAGTATTTT
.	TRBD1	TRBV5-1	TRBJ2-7	CASSAAGTGGYEQYF	TGCGCCAGCAGCGCAGCCGGGACAGGGGGTTACGAGCAGTACTTC
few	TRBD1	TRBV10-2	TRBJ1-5	CASTPGTGTQPQHF	TGCGCCAGCACTCCCGGGACAGGGACTCAGCCCCAGCATTTT
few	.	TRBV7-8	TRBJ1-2	CASSLAKGLGDYGYTF	TGTGCCAGCAGCTTAGCGAAGGGGCTAGGGGACTATGGCTACACCTTC
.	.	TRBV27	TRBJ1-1	CASSFRTGEAFF	TGTGCCAGCAGTTTCAGGACGGGTGAAGCTTTCTTT
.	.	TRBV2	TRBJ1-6	CASRPITPPGSPLHF	TGTGCCAGCAGACCTATAACTCCTCCCGGTTCACCCCTCCACTTT
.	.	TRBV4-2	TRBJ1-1	CASSQERGSEAFF	TGTGCCAGCAGCCAAGAGAGAGGGTCTGAAGCTTTCTTT
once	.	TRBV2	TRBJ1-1	CASMGPMNTEAFF	TGTGCCAGCATGGGGCCCATGAACACTGAAGCTTTCTTT
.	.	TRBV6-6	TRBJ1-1	CASYYRENTEAFF	TGTGCCAGCTATTATCGGGAAAACACTGAAGCTTTCTTT
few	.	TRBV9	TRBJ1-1	CASSVIRGDTEAFF	TGTGCCAGCAGCGTAATTAGGGGGGACACTGAAGCTTTCTTT
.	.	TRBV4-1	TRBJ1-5	CASAWRELEPQHF	TGCGCCAGCGCCTGGCGGGAGTTAGAGCCCCAGCATTTT
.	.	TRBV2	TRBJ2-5	CASTSGRNQETQYF	TGTGCCAGCACCTCGGGACGGAATCAAGAGACCCAGTACTTC
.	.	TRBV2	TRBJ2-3	CASWYGDSTDTQYF	TGTGCCAGTTGGTACGGAGACAGCACAGATACGCAGTATTTT
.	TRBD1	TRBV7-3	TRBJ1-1	CASSKTGTDEAFF	TGTGCCAGCAGCAAGACAGGGACGGATGAAGCTTTCTTT
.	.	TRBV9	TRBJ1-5	CASSVHLEDRTYSNQPQHF	TGTGCCAGCAGCGTTCACTTAGAGGACAGAACCTATAGCAATCAGCCCCAGCATTTT
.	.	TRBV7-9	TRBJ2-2	CASSANLRETGELFF	TGTGCCAGCAGCGCCAACCTCCGGGAGACCGGGGAGCTGTTTTTT
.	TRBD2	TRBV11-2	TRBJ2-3	CASSLTSGGAGGDTQYF	TGTGCCAGCAGCTTAACTAGCGGGGGGGCCGGGGGAGATACGCAGTATTTT
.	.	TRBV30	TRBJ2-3	CAWKPRGGTDTQYF	TGTGCCTGGAAGCCCCGAGGCGGCACAGATACGCAGTATTTT
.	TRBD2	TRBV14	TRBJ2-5	CASSHSGAVLETQYF	TGTGCCAGCAGCCACAGCGGGGCGGTCTTGGAGACCCAGTACTTC